This TCR beta chain was sequenced in a study of blood T cell repertoires in COVID-19. Across the study: The analysed material was cDNA or gDNA that came from T cells, B-cell-depleted T cells, or PBMCs.

Clinical history reported by participants formed the basis on which cohorts were assigned. Method: immunoSEQ multiplex PCR; TCRdb's copy keeps in-frame clones and lacks some. The data contain about 170,000 clones, about four fifths of them singletons. This CDR3 has 14 amino acids. Germline-derived CDR1 and CDR2 are MGHDK and SYGVNS. The V gene end was trimmed by 2 bases and the J gene end by 5 bases; junction bases not matched to a gene: 5. Sequencing used PBMCs or T cells enriched from blood (not recorded which). This TCR derives from a man aged 45-65 years who had recovered from COVID-19. V is TRBV25-1 and J is TRBJ2-7, with 8 nucleotides matching TRBD1. CDR3 in DNA: TGTGCCAGCAGTGAACGGGACAGGTGGGACGAGCAGTACTTC. It codes for CASSERDRWDEQYF.